This T cell receptor (beta chain) was recorded in a study of early T cells in non-severe SARS-CoV-2 infection. In its sample, this clonotype was seen a few times. A single record per CDR3 protein comes from TCRdb applying MiXCR to the 5' RACE reads. The table records 100,000 to 150,000 distinct CDR3 sequences, 15% of them present only once. Germline assignment: CDR1 LGHDT and CDR2 YNNKEL (reference sequence). Trimming removed 0 bases from V and 4 bases from J; junction bases left unmatched: 2. There are 14 residues in the CDR3. The specimen sequenced was whole blood. This rearrangement joins TRBV3-1 to TRBJ1-1, with 7 bases identical to TRBD1. This TCR was sampled from an adult who was a healthcare worker with PCR-confirmed SARS-CoV-2 infection or an uninfected control (not recorded which). DNA of the CDR3: TGTGCCAGCAGCCAAGAGGGACAGATCACTGAAGCTTTCTTT. It translates to CASSQEGQITEAFF.